The sequence of this T cell receptor (beta chain) was determined in a study of T-cell memory formation after mild COVID-19. Study-wide background: TCR clusters were largely donor specific.

The CDR3 is 13 residues long. V lost 0 bases to trimming and J lost 7 bases, with 9 bases between them. Germline V lookup: CDR1 MNHEY, CDR2 SMNVEV (reference sequence). This clonotype was seen ten or more times. Its target is unknown. Findings and caveats of the study: Contracting clones localized mainly to CM and EM when CD4+ and mainly to EMRA when CD8+.

TCRdb reprocessed the 5' RACE reads via MiXCR and lists one record per CDR3 protein. Here the sample spans about 13,000 distinct CDR3 sequences, roughly 15% being singletons. The TCR originated in a man aged 18-30 years who had mild COVID-19 (a few samples of this study predate the infection). Cell type and time point are not known. Material: PBMCs or a T cell subset sorted from them (not recorded which). This sequence joins TRBV27 and TRBJ1-1; D gene unclear. The CDR3 nucleotides read TGTGCCAGCAGTTTATCTAAGTGGAATGAAGCTTTCTTT. This sequence encodes CASSLSKWNEAFF.